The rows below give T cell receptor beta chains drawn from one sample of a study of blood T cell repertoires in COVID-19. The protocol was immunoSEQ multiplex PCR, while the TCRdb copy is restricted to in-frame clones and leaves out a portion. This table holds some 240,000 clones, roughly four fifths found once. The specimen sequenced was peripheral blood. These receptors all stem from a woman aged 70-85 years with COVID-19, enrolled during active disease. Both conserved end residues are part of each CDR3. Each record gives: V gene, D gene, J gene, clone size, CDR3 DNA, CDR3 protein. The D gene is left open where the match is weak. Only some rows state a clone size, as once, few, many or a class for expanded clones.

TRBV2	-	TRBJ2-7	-	TGTGCCAGCAGTGTACAGGGTGATATCTACGAGCAGTACTTC	CASSVQGDIYEQYF
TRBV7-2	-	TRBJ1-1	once	TGTGCCAGCAGCTCCTATTTATGGACTGAAGCTTTCTTT	CASSSYLWTEAFF
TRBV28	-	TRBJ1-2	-	TGTGCCAGCAGTGTACAGGGTCGGAATGGCTACACCTTC	CASSVQGRNGYTF
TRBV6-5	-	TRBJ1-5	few	TGTGCCAGCTCAAGGACAGCTAGCAATCAGCCCCAGCATTTT	CASSRTASNQPQHF
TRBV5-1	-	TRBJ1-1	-	TGCGCCAGCAGCTTGGGGGGAGAGGCTGAAGCTTTCTTT	CASSLGGEAEAFF
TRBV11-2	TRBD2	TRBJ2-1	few	TGTGCCAGCAGCACAGGAGCGGGAAGGTACAATGAGCAGTTCTTC	CASSTGAGRYNEQFF
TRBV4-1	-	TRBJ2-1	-	TGCGCCAGCAGCCAAGACTACTCCCTCTCCTACAATGAGCAGTTCTTC	CASSQDYSLSYNEQFF
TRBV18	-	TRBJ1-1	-	TGTGCCAGCTCACCAACAGAACAGGGCATGGCTTTCTTT	CASSPTEQGMAFF
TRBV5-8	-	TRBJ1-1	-	TGTGCCAGCAGCTTGGTAGGGGGAGTAGGTTTGGTCACTGAAGCTTTCTTT	CASSLVGGVGLVTEAFF
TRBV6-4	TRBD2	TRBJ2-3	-	TGTGCCAGCCGGAATGGACTAGCGGATAACACAGATACGCAGTATTTT	CASRNGLADNTDTQYF
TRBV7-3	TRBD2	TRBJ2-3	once	TGTGCCAGCAGCTTAGATACTAGCGTTACGCAGTATTTT	CASSLDTSVTQYF
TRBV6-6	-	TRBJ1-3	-	TGTGCCAGCAGCGGGGTGAGCTCTGGAAACACCATATATTTT	CASSGVSSGNTIYF
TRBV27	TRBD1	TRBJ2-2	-	TGTGCCAGCAGTAGGGGACAGTTAGACACCGGGGAGCTGTTTTTT	CASSRGQLDTGELFF
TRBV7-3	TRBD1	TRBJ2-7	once	TGTGCCAGCAGCAGACAGGGCGGGCTCTACGAGCAGTACTTC	CASSRQGGLYEQYF
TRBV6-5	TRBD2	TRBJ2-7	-	TGTGCCAGCAGTCCGGGACTAGCGGGAGTCTACGAGCAGTACTTC	CASSPGLAGVYEQYF
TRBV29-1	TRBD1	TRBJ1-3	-	TGCAGCGTGCGGGAGGGGGCAAACACCATATATTTT	CSVREGANTIYF
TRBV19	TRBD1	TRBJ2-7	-	TGTGCCAGTAGTTCCCGGACAGGGGCCTACGAGCAGTACTTC	CASSSRTGAYEQYF
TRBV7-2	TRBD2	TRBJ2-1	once	TGTGCCAGCAGCTTAGGGACTAGAGGGAGGAGTGATGAGCAGTTCTTC	CASSLGTRGRSDEQFF
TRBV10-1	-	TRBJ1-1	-	TGCGCCAGCAGGGCGACACTGAACACTGAAGCTTTCTTT	CASRATLNTEAFF
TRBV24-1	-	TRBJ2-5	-	TGTGCCACCAGCCGGGCAGGGTCAGAGACCCAGTACTTC	CATSRAGSETQYF
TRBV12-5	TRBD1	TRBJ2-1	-	TGTGCTAGTGGTAAGGACAGGGGGTTCGATGAGCAGTTCTTC	CASGKDRGFDEQFF
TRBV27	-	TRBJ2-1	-	TGTGCTTTGCCTCAGCGTGTTCCCAACAATGAGCAGTTCTTC	CALPQRVPNNEQFF
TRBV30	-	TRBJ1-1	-	TGTGCCTGGAGTGTGGCAGGGAAGCGGGTGAACACTGAAGCTTTCTTT	CAWSVAGKRVNTEAFF
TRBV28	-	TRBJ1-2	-	TGTGCCAGCAGTATCCCCCGGTACTATGGCTACACCTTC	CASSIPRYYGYTF
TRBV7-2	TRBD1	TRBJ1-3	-	TGTGCCAGCAGCCCCAGGACAGGGCTATTGTCTGGAAACACCATATATTTT	CASSPRTGLLSGNTIYF
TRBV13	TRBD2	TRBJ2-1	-	TGTGCCAGCAGCCCCCCTAGCGGGAGGGCAAATGAGCAGTTCTTC	CASSPPSGRANEQFF
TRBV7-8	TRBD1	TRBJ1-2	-	TGTGCCAGCAGCTCCAGGGGGTACTATGGCTACACCTTC	CASSSRGYYGYTF
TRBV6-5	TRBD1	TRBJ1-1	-	TGTGCCAGCAGTTTGGGGAAGGGGGCGACTGAAGCTTTCTTT	CASSLGKGATEAFF
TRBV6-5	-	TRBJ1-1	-	TGTGCCAGCAGTTATCTATTCGGGGAGGGCACTGAAGCTTTCTTT	CASSYLFGEGTEAFF
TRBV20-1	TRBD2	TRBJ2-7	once	TGCAGTGCTAGTGAGACTAGCGGGCGTTTTCTCTACGAGCAGTACTTC	CSASETSGRFLYEQYF
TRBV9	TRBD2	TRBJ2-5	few	TGTGCCAGCAGCACCCCCGGGGGGCTAGCGGGAGGAGAGACCCAGTACTTC	CASSTPGGLAGGETQYF
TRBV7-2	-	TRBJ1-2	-	TGTGCCAGCAGCTTAGATGGAGGGACGGGCTATGGCTACACCTTC	CASSLDGGTGYGYTF
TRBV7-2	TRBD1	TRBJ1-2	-	TGTGCCAGCAGCCCCCGGACAGGGGCCTCCTCTAACTATGGCTACACCTTC	CASSPRTGASSNYGYTF
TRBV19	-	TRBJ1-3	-	TGTGCCAGTCGTCGCGGTGACACCATATATTTT	CASRRGDTIYF
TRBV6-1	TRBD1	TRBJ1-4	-	TGTGCCAGCAGGACAGGGGGTTCAGAGGAAAAACTGTTTTTT	CASRTGGSEEKLFF
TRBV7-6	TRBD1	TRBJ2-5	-	TGTGCCAGCAGCTCGGGGACAGAGGACCAAGAGACCCAGTACTTC	CASSSGTEDQETQYF
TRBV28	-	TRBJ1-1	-	TGTGCCAGCAGTCTTTATCAGCAGGGATCAACTGAAGCTTTCTTT	CASSLYQQGSTEAFF
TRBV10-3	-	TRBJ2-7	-	TGTGCCATCAGTGTGCATAGCTCCTACGAGCAGTACTTC	CAISVHSSYEQYF
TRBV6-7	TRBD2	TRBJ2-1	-	TGTGCCAGCAGTTACTCGACTAGCGGGAAAATATCCTACAATGAGCAGTTCTTC	CASSYSTSGKISYNEQFF
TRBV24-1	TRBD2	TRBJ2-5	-	TGTGCCACCGGGACTAGCAATCGGGGGACCCAGTACTTC	CATGTSNRGTQYF
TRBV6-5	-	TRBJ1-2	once	TGTGCCACCCGTCTTTCGGGGGACTATGGCTACACCTTC	CATRLSGDYGYTF
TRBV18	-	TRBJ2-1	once	TGTGCCAGCCCCGCTCCCACCGACAGTAGCAATGAGCAGTTCTTC	CASPAPTDSSNEQFF
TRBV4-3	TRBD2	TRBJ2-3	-	TGCGCCAGCAGCCAAGAGTATTGGCAGAAGTTTAGCGGGGCCGTCCGTGCAGATACGCAGTATTTT	CASSQEYWQKFSGAVRADTQYF
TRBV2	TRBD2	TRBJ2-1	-	TGTGCCAGCAGTTATAGCGGGAGGATTAATGAGCAGTTCTTC	CASSYSGRINEQFF
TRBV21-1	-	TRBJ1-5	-	TGTGGGGGTACGGGGACAGGGAGTAGCAATCAGCCCCAGCATTTT	CGGTGTGSSNQPQHF
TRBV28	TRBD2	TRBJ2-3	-	TGTGCCAGCAGTTCCGGGACTAGCGGGAGAACAGATACGCAGTATTTT	CASSSGTSGRTDTQYF
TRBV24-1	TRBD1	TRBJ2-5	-	TGTGCCACCAGTGGGGGGACAGGCTTGGAGACCCAGTACTTC	CATSGGTGLETQYF